This T cell receptor beta chain derives from a study of blood T cell repertoires in COVID-19. Overall study context: PBMCs, B-cell-depleted T cells, or T cells provided the cDNA or gDNA that made up the material.

Germline V gene lookup returns CDR1 SGHVS and CDR2 FQNEAQ. V was clipped by 0 bases and J by 4 bases, with 13 bases between them. This CDR3 is 16 amino acids long. Original data processing: Counts of nucleated cells, estimated from reference gene primer amplification, were obtained. Only in-frame clones appear in the TCRdb table, and some are missing; sequencing was by immunoSEQ multiplex PCR. V, J and clone size reflect that table, while D and trimming were determined from the DNA. The data show 300,000 or so clones, with approximately 90% seen just once and over 3.5% held by the top ten. This TCR was recovered from a middle-aged woman with acute or convalescent COVID-19. The chain carries TRBV7-8 and TRBJ2-1, with D perhaps TRBD2 (6 bases). Sequencing was done on a sample of peripheral blood. CDR3 in amino acids: CASSLALGGEYNEQFF. In DNA, the CDR3 is TGTGCCAGCAGCTTAGCGCTAGGCGGGGAGTACAATGAGCAGTTCTTC.